The present T cell receptor beta chain was sequenced within a study of post-analysis software for immune sequencing data. Study-level background: Relapsing-remitting, secondary progressive and progressive-relapsing multiple sclerosis courses were included. Study findings and constraints: Significantly lower normalized Chao1 diversity was seen in multiple sclerosis patients than in controls.

Every TCR beta cDNA library bore unique molecular identifiers. cDNA molecules numbering about 480,000 came from roughly 0.93 to 9.6 million T cells. In TCRdb, the PCR reads were re-called with MiXCR into one record per CDR3 protein. The sample has about 540,000 distinct CDR3 sequences, 30% to 40% seen once. This clonotype was seen a handful of times. The antigen remains undetermined. The sample comprised blood. This sequence originates from a girl under 18 with multiple sclerosis.

The CDR3 coding sequence is TGCAGTGCACTGGAGAGCACAGATACGCAGTATTTT. It is translated as CSALESTDTQYF. This chain connects TRBV20-1 to TRBJ2-3; D not resolved. This CDR3 spans 12 amino acids. V was cut by 6 bases and J by 0 bases, with 7 bases left in between. The V gene's germline CDR1 is DFQATT and CDR2 SNEGSKA (reference sequence).